Following are 23 T cell receptor beta chains from one sample sequenced in a study of shared T cell receptors in the human thymus. Produced via immunoSEQ multiplex PCR; TCRdb's table is partial and in-frame only. The repertoire has roughly 710,000 clones, approximately 85% of them found once; the top ten carry 0.0095% to 0.011%. The sample also formed part of further work on human thymus T cells.

Material for sequencing was thymocytes. The receptors here all came from a girl in the first two years of life with a congenital heart defect.

This clone came up a few times. V usage is TRBV15 and J usage is TRBJ2-7, with 7 bases that match TRBD1. The germline CDR1 and CDR2 sequences are LNHNV and YYDKDF (reference sequence). This CDR3 spans 15 amino acids. Trimming cost V 1 base and J 5 bases; bases outside gene matches: 8. The chain's CDR3 is CATSRARQGRNEQYF. The CDR3 coding sequence is TGTGCCACCAGCAGAGCCAGACAGGGACGAAACGAGCAGTACTTC. Using reference TRBV15 and TRBJ2-7 for the parts outside the CDR3, the full variable domain is DAMVIQNPRYQVTQFGKPVTLSCSQTLNHNVMYWYQQKSSQAPKLLFHYYDKDFNNEADTPDNFQSRRPNTSFCFLDIRSPGLGDTAMYLCATSRARQGRNEQYFGPGTRLTVT.

J is TRBJ1-1 and V is TRBV6-6, with unresolved D. CDR1 is MNHNY, CDR2 SVGAGI, per germline (reference sequence). V gave up 7 bases and J gave up 0 bases, with 12 bases separating them. The CDR3 length is 14 residues. CDR3 residues: CASTPGIMNTEAFF. In DNA, the CDR3 is TGTGCCAGCACCCCGGGGATCATGAACACTGAAGCTTTCTTT.

The rearrangement uses TRBV25-1 and TRBJ1-4; possibly TRBD1 for D (6 bases). Trimming removed 1 base from V and 8 bases from J, with 14 bases in between. Germline V gives CDR1 MGHDK, CDR2 SYGVNS. The CDR3 spans 15 residues. In DNA form, the CDR3 reads TGTGCCAGCAGTGAATTTTGGGGGGGGCACGAAAAACTGTTTTTT. It encodes CASSEFWGGHEKLFF. The whole variable domain, remainder taken from reference TRBV25-1 and TRBJ1-4, is EADIYQTPRYLVIGTGKKITLECSQTMGHDKMYWYQQDPGMELHLIHYSYGVNSTEKGDLSSESTVSRIRTEHFPLTLESARPSHTSQYLCASSEFWGGHEKLFFGSGTQLSVL.

The genes are TRBV15 and TRBJ1-1, with unresolved D. Trimming took 0 bases from V and 1 from J, leaving 24 bases between them. The germline V gene encodes CDR1 LNHNV and CDR2 YYDKDF (reference sequence). This CDR3 spans 20 amino acids. CDR3 bases: TGTGCCACCAGCAGAGATTTCGGCCATGGGTTGAAGAGACAGAACACTGAAGCTTTCTTT. Its protein product is CATSRDFGHGLKRQNTEAFF.

This clone was seen just once. The V gene is TRBV15, the J gene TRBJ1-2, with 11 bases lining up with TRBD1. The CDR3 has 15 amino acids. Germline V CDR1 and CDR2: LNHNV, YYDKDF (reference sequence). With V trimmed by 4 bases and J by 8 bases, 9 bases remained unmatched. CDR3 protein: CATSKPGQGAEGYTF. CDR3 nucleotide sequence: TGTGCCACCAGCAAGCCCGGACAGGGGGCGGAGGGCTACACCTTC.

This clone was seen just once. V usage is TRBV4-1 and J usage is TRBJ2-1; TRBD2 aligns across 9 bases. With 0 bases clipped from V and 4 bases from J, the junction kept 7 bases outside the gene matches. CDR1 and CDR2 (germline): MGHRA, YSYEKL. The CDR3 has 17 amino acids. Here the CDR3 reads CASSQDLQRGVYNEQFF. CDR3 nucleotides: TGCGCCAGCAGCCAAGATTTACAGCGGGGGGTGTACAATGAGCAGTTCTTC.

J is TRBJ1-2 and V is TRBV28; a weak D match, TRBD1 (5 bases). The CDR3 covers 18 residues. Looked up from germline, CDR1 is MDHEN and CDR2 is SYDVKM. V was trimmed by 5 bases and J by 5 bases, leaving 27 bases between them. For the CDR3, the DNA is TGTGCCAGCAGTGCATCCGAGAGCGCAGGGCGGAGGGGTTATGGCTACACCTTC. This gives the protein CASSASESAGRRGYGYTF.

The rearrangement uses TRBV29-1 and TRBJ2-5; 11 bases fit TRBD2. CDR1 and CDR2 (germline): SQVTM, ANQGSEA. This CDR3 is 16 amino acids long. V gave up 2 bases and J gave up 5 bases; unmatched junction bases: 10. The CDR3 nucleotides read TGCAGCGTTGAATGGGGTAGCGGGGGGGCTCGGGAGACCCAGTACTTC. Protein product: CSVEWGSGGARETQYF.

CDR3 bases: TGTGCCAGCAGTTTATGCGCGACAGACTATGGCTACACCTTC. Its translation: CASSLCATDYGYTF. V and J are TRBV28 and TRBJ1-2, with D possibly being TRBD1 (5 bases). With 0 bases removed from V and 3 bases from J, the gap between germline ends came to 8 bases. The CDR3 is 14 amino acids. CDR1 is MDHEN and CDR2 is SYDVKM in the germline V gene.

The genes are TRBV29-1 and TRBJ1-3; D uncertain. The CDR3 runs 12 residues. The ends were cut back, 4 bases at V and 8 bases at J, with 12 bases in the middle. Germline lookup yields CDR1 SQVTM and CDR2 ANQGSEA. The CDR3 here is CSVVGGGYTIYF. DNA for the CDR3: TGCAGCGTTGTTGGAGGAGGATACACCATATATTTT.

V gene TRBV7-7 combines with J gene TRBJ1-1, with a weak D call TRBD1 (5 bases). The CDR3 has 13 amino acids. Germline V gene lookup returns CDR1 SSHAT and CDR2 FNYEAQ (reference sequence). V lost 4 bases, J lost 8 bases, and 14 bases lay in between. As DNA, the CDR3 is TGTGCCAGCAGCTCGACAGCCGCTGACGAAGCTTTCTTT. Residues: CASSSTAADEAFF.

This clone showed up just a few times. J is TRBJ2-3 and V is TRBV10-1; possibly TRBD2 for D (6 bases). In germline, CDR1 is WNHNN, CDR2 SYGVQD (reference sequence). This CDR3 spans 18 amino acids. Trimming took off 7 bases at V and 0 bases at J, with 23 bases between the two ends. The CDR3 spells CASTDGDPGGRSTDTQYF. The CDR3 bases are TGCGCCAGCACCGATGGGGACCCCGGGGGAAGAAGCACAGATACGCAGTATTTT.

The chain is built from TRBV5-1 and TRBJ2-1; TRBD1 matches 7 bases. Germline V lookup: CDR1 SGHRS, CDR2 YFSETQ. There are 15 residues in the CDR3. The V segment lost 3 bases and the J segment 5 bases; nucleotides outside the gene matches: 8. In DNA, the CDR3 is TGCGCCAGCAGCTCCGAGGGGGCACCTAACAATGAGCAGTTCTTC. It encodes CASSSEGAPNNEQFF.

The gene calls are TRBV10-1 and TRBJ1-3, with D possibly matching TRBD1 (6 bases). Trimming took off 0 bases at V and 0 bases at J, with 15 bases between the two ends. Germline lookup yields CDR1 WNHNN and CDR2 SYGVQD (reference sequence). The CDR3 length is 18 residues. In DNA, the CDR3 is TGCGCCAGCAGTGAGTCCGGCTACAGACAGGACTCTGGAAACACCATATATTTT. Its translation is CASSESGYRQDSGNTIYF.

The gene calls are TRBV5-1 and TRBJ2-1; D is unresolved. Germline assignment: CDR1 SGHRS and CDR2 YFSETQ. Trimming removed 4 bases from V and 3 bases from J, with 5 bases in between. The CDR3 extends over 12 amino acids. DNA of the CDR3: TGCGCCAGCAGCCTAGACTACAATGAGCAGTTCTTC. Translated, it gives CASSLDYNEQFF.

The CDR3 loop reads CASSPEEYNGIQPQHF. In DNA, the CDR3 is TGCGCCAGCAGCCCGGAGGAATACAACGGAATCCAGCCCCAGCATTTT. V is TRBV5-1 and J is TRBJ1-5; D uncertain. Germline V gene data show CDR1 as SGHRS and CDR2 as YFSETQ. The CDR3 spans 16 residues. V lost 4 bases to trimming and J lost 7 bases, with 21 bases between them.

The chain is built from TRBV15 and TRBJ1-1; 7 bases fit TRBD1. This CDR3 spans 14 amino acids. Trimming took 3 bases from V and 5 from J; bases not matched to a gene: 6. Per germline, CDR1 LNHNV and CDR2 YYDKDF (reference sequence). As DNA, the CDR3 is TGTGCCACCAGCAGGACAGGGACGGGGACTGAAGCTTTCTTT. Translated, it gives CATSRTGTGTEAFF. Supplemented by reference TRBV15 and TRBJ1-1, the full variable domain reads DAMVIQNPRYQVTQFGKPVTLSCSQTLNHNVMYWYQQKSSQAPKLLFHYYDKDFNNEADTPDNFQSRRPNTSFCFLDIRSPGLGDTAMYLCATSRTGTGTEAFFGQGTRLTVV.

This sequence joins TRBV21-1 and TRBJ1-1; the DNA was not compared with TRBD1, the D call given in the table. TRBV21-1 is designated a pseudogene. The CDR3 is 16 amino acids. CDR3 loop: CASSKGRTGTGTEAFF. For the CDR3, the DNA is TGTGCCAGCAGCAAAGGGCGAACAGGGACGGGCACTGAAGCTTTCTTT.

This clone was seen just once. V and J are TRBV6-5 and TRBJ2-5, with TRBD2 as a possible D gene (6 bases). Trimming stripped 6 bases from V and 4 bases from J, with 15 bases between. CDR3 length equals 14 residues. The germline V gene encodes CDR1 MNHEY and CDR2 SVGAGI. For the CDR3, the DNA is TGTGCCAGCAGAGACAAAGGGGACTTAGAGACCCAGTACTTC. Translation: CASRDKGDLETQYF.

The CDR3 nucleotides are TGTGCCAGCGGTGGGAGACCCTACGAGCAGTACTTC. This sequence encodes CASGGRPYEQYF. The chain couples TRBV27 to TRBJ2-7; a weak D match, TRBD2 (5 bases). The germline V gene encodes CDR1 MNHEY and CDR2 SMNVEV (reference sequence). V gave up 8 bases and J gave up 2 bases, with 10 bases separating them. CDR3 size: 12 residues.

The chain couples TRBV12-5 to TRBJ2-2; 10 positions match TRBD1. Germline V lookup: CDR1 LGHNT, CDR2 FRNRAP. CDR3 length equals 17 residues. V lost 0 bases to trimming and J lost 3 bases; unmatched junction nucleotides: 4. As DNA, the CDR3 is TGTGCTAGTGGTTTGGTTCGCGGACAGGGGGACACCGGGGAGCTGTTTTTT. Its protein product is CASGLVRGQGDTGELFF.

The genes are TRBV6-5 and TRBJ2-3, with 10 bases matching TRBD1. The germline CDR1 and CDR2 sequences are MNHEY and SVGAGI. V gave up 6 bases and J gave up 3 bases; unmatched junction bases: 6. The CDR3 contains 15 residues. Here the CDR3 reads CASRDPGQGTDTQYF. CDR3 nucleotide sequence: TGTGCCAGCAGGGATCCGGGACAGGGGACAGATACGCAGTATTTT.

This chain uses TRBV21-1 with TRBJ2-7; the table names TRBD1, a call not compared with the DNA. TRBV21-1 is designated a pseudogene. The CDR3 is made up of 14 amino acids. CDR3 sequence (DNA): TGTGCCAGCACCCCGGGACAGATGAACTACGAGCAGTACTTC. Its protein is CASTPGQMNYEQYF.